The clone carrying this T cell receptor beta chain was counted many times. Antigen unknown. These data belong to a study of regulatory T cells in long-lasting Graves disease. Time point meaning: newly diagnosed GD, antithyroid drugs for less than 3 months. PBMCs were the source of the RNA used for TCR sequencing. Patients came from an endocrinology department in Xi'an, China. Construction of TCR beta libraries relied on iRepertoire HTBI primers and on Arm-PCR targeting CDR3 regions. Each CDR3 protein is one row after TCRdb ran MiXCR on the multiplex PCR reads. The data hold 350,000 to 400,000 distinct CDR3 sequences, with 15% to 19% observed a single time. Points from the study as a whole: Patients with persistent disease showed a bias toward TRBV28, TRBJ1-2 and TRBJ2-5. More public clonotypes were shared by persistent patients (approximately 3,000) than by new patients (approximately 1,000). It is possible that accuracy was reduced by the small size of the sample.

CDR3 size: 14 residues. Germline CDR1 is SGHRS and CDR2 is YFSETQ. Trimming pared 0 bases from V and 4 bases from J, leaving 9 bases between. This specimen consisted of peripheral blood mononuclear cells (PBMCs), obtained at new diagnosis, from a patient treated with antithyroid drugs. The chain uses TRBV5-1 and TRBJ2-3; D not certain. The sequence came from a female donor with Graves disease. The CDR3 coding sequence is TGCGCCAGCAGCTTGGAGTATGGTGCAGATACGCAGTATTTT. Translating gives CASSLEYGADTQYF.